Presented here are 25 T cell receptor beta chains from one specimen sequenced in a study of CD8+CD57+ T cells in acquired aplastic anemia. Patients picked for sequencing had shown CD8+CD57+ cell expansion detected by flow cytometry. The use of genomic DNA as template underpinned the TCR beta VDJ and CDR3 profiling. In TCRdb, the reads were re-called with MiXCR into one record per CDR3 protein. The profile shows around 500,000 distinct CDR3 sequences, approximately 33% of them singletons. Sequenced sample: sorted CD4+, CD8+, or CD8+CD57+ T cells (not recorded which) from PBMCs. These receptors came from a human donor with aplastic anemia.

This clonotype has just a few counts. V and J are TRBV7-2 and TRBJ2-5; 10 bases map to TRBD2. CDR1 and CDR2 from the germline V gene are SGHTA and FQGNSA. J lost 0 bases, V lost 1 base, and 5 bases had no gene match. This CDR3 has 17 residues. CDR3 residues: CASSLGWLAGDQETQYF. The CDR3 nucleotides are TGTGCCAGCAGCTTAGGGTGGCTAGCGGGGGACCAAGAGACCCAGTACTTC. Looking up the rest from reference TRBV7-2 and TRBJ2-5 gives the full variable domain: GAGVSQSPSNKVTEKGKDVELRCDPISGHTALYWYRQSLGQGLEFLIYFQGNSAPDKSGLPSDRFSAERTGGSVSTLTIQRTQQEDSAVYLCASSLGWLAGDQETQYFGPGTRLLVL.

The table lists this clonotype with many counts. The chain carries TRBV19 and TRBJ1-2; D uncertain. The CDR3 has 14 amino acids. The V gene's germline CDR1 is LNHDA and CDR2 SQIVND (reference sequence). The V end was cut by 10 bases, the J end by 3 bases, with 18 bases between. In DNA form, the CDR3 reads TGTGCCACCCTGAAAGCAGAGACCTACTATGGCTACACCTTC. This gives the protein CATLKAETYYGYTF.

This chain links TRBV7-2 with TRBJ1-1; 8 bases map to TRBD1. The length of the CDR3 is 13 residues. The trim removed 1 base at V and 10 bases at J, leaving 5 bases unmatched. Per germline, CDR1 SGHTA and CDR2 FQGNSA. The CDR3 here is CASSLGTGPGAFF. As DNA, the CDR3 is TGTGCCAGCAGCTTAGGGACAGGGCCTGGAGCTTTCTTT.

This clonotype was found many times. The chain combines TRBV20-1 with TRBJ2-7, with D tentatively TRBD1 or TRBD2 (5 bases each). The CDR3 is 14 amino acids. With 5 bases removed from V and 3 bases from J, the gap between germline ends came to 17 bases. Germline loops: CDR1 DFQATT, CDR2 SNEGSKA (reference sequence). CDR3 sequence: CSARTSGTVYEQYF. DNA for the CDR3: TGCAGTGCTCGTACCTCCGGGACGGTCTACGAGCAGTACTTC.

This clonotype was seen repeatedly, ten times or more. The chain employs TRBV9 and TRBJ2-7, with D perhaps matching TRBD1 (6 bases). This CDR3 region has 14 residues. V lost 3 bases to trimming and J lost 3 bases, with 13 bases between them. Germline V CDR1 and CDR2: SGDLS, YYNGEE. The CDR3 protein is CASSANREHYEQYF. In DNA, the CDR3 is TGTGCCAGCAGCGCTAACAGGGAGCACTACGAGCAGTACTTC. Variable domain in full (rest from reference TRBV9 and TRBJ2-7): DSGVTQTPKHLITATGQRVTLRCSPRSGDLSVYWYQQSLDQGLQFLIQYYNGEERAKGNILERFSAQQFPDLHSELNLSSLELGDSALYFCASSANREHYEQYFGPGTRLTVT.

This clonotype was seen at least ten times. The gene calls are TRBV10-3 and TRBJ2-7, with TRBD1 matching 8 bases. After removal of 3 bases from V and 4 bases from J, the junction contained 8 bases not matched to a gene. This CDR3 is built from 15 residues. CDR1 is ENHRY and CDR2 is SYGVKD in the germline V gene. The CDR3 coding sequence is TGTGCCATCAGTGAAGGGACAGGTCTCGAATACGAGCAGTACTTC. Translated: CAISEGTGLEYEQYF.

CDR3 nucleotide sequence: TGTGCCACCAAATCCAGGGTTATAGGCTACACCTTC. Translated: CATKSRVIGYTF. The V gene is TRBV19, the J gene TRBJ1-2; perhaps TRBD1 as D (5 bases). Deletions cut 10 bases from V and 8 bases from J, with 17 bases between. Germline V CDR1 and CDR2: LNHDA, SQIVND (reference sequence). This CDR3 region has 12 residues.

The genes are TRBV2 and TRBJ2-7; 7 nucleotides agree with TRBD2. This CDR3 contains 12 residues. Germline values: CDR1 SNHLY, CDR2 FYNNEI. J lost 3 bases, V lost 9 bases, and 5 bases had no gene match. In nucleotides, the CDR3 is TGTGCCAGGGGAGGGGACTACTACGAGCAGTACTTC. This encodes CARGGDYYEQYF.

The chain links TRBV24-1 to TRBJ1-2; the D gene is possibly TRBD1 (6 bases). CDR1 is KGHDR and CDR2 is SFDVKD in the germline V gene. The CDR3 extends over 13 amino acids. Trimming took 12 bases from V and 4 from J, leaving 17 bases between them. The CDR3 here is CAPLGTRAYGYTF. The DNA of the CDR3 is TGTGCCCCCCTAGGGACAAGGGCCTATGGCTACACCTTC.

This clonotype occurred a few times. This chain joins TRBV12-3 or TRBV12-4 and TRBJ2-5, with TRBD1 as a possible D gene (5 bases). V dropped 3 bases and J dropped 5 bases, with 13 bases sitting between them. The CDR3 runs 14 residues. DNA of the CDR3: TGTGCCAGCAGTTTCCAAGGACATAGCGAGACCCAGTACTTC. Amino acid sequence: CASSFQGHSETQYF.

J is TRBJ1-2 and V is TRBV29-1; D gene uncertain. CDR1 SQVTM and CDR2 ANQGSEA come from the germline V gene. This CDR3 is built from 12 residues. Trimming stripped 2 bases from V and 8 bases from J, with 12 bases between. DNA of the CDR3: TGCAGCGTTGAATTGTGGGGAGGCGGCTACACCTTC. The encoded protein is CSVELWGGGYTF.

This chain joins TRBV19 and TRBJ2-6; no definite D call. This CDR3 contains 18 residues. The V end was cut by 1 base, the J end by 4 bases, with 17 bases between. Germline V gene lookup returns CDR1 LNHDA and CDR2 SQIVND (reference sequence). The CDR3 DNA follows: TGTGCCAGTAGTATAGTGCTGATTAGGTTATCCGGGGCCAACGTCCTGACTTTC. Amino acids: CASSIVLIRLSGANVLTF. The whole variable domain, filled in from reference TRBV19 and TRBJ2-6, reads DGGITQSPKYLFRKEGQNVTLSCEQNLNHDAMYWYRQDPGQGLRLIYYSQIVNDFQKGDIAEGYSVSREKKESFPLTVTSAQKNPTAFYLCASSIVLIRLSGANVLTFGAGSRLTVL.

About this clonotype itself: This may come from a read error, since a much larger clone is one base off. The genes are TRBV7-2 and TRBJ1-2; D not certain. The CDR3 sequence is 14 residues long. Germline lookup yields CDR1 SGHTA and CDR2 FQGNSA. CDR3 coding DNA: TGTGCCAGCAGCTTAGGTGTCGTATACTATGGCTACGCCTTC. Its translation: CASSLGVVYYGYAF. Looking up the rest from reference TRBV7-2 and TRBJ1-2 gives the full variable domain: GAGVSQSPSNKVTEKGKDVELRCDPISGHTALYWYRQSLGQGLEFLIYFQGNSAPDKSGLPSDRFSAERTGGSVSTLTIQRTQQEDSAVYLCASSLGVVYYGYAFGSGTRLTVV.

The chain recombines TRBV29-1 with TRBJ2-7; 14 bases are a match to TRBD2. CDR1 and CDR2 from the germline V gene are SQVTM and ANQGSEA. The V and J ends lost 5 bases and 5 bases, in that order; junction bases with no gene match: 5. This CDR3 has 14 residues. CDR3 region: CSVMTSGRAHEQYF. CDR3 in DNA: TGCAGCGTTATGACTAGCGGGAGGGCTCACGAGCAGTACTTC.

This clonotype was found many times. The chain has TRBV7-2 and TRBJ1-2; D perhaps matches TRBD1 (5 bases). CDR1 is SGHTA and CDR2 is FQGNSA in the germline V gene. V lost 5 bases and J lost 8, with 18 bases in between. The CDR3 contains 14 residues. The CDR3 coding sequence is TGTGCCAGCAGCCCCGACAGAGAATCTAGCGGCTACACCTTC. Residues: CASSPDRESSGYTF.

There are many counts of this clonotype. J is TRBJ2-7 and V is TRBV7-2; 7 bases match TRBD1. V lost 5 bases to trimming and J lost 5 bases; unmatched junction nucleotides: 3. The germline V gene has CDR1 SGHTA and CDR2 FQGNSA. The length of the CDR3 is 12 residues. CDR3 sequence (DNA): TGTGCCAGCAGCCCTAGGGGGCACGAGCAGTACTTC. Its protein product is CASSPRGHEQYF.

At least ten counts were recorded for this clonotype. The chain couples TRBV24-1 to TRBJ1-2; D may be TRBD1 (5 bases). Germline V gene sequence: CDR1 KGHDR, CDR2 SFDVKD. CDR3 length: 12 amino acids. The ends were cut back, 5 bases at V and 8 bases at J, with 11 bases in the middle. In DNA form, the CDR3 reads TGTGCCACCAGTGTGGGGGTCGGCGGCTACACCTTC. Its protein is CATSVGVGGYTF.

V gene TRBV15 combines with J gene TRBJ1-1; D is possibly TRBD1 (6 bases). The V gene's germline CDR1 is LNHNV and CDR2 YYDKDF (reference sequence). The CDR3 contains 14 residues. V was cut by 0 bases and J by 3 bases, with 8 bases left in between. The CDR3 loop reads CATSREGGDTEAFF. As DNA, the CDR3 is TGTGCCACCAGCAGAGAAGGGGGGGACACTGAAGCTTTCTTT.

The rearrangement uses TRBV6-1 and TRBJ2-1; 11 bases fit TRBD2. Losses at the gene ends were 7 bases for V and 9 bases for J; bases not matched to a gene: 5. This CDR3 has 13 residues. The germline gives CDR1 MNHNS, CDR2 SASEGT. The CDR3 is CASKLAGAGEQFF. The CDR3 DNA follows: TGTGCCAGCAAACTAGCGGGAGCTGGTGAGCAGTTCTTC.

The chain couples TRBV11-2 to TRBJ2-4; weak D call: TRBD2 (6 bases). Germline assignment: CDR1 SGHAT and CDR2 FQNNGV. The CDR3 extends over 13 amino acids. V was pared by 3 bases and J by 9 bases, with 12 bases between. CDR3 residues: CASSFLQGGIQYF. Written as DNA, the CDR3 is TGTGCCAGCAGCTTTTTGCAGGGAGGCATTCAGTACTTC.

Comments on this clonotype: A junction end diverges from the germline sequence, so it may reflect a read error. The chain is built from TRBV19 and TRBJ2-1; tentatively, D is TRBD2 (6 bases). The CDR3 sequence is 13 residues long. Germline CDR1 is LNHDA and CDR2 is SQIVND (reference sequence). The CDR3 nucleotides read TGTGCCAGTATTGGGACTTCCTACAGTGAGCAGTTCTTC. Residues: CASIGTSYSEQFF.

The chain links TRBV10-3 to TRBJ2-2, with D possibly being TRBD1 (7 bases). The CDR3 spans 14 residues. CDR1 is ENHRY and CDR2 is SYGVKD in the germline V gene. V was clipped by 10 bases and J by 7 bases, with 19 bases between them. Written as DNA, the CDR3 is TGTGCCAGCCTCCCGGAGGGGGCCGTCGGGGAGCTGTTTTTT. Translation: CASLPEGAVGELFF.

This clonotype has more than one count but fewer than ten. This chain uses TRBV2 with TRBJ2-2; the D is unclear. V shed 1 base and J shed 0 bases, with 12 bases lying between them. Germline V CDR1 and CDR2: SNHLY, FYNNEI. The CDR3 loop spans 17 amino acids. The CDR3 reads CASSEVPARSNTGELFF. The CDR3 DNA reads TGTGCCAGCAGTGAAGTCCCCGCTAGATCGAACACCGGGGAGCTGTTTTTT. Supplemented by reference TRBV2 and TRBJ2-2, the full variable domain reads EPEVTQTPSHQVTQMGQEVILRCVPISNHLYFYWYRQILGQKVEFLVSFYNNEISEKSEIFDDQFSVERPDGSNFTLKIRSTKLEDSAMYFCASSEVPARSNTGELFFGEGSRLTVL.

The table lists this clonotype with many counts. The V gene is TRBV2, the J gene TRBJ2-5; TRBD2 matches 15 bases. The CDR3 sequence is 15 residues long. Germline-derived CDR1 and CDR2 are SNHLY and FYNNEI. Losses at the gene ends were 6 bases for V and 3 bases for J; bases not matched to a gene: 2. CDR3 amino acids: CASRGLAGGKETQYF. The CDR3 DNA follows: TGTGCCAGCAGGGGACTAGCGGGAGGTAAAGAGACCCAGTACTTC. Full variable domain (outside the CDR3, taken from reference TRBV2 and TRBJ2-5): EPEVTQTPSHQVTQMGQEVILRCVPISNHLYFYWYRQILGQKVEFLVSFYNNEISEKSEIFDDQFSVERPDGSNFTLKIRSTKLEDSAMYFCASRGLAGGKETQYFGPGTRLLVL.

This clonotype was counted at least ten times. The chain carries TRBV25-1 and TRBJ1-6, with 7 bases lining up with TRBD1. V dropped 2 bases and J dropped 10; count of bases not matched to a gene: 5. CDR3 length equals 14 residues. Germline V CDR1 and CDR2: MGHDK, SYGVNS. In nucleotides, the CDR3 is TGTGCCAGCAGTGAAGCGGGACAGCCGTCACCCCTCCACTTT. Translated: CASSEAGQPSPLHF.